This T cell receptor (beta chain) was sequenced for a study of blood T cell repertoires in COVID-19. Here immunoSEQ multiplex PCR was the method, and the copy in TCRdb shows in-frame clones only, minus some. The repertoire holds about 190,000 clones, with approximately 84% as singletons. This TCR came from a woman younger than 45 who had recovered from COVID-19. The material sequenced was PBMCs or T cells enriched from blood (not recorded which).

CDR3 amino acids: CASSPDRDPLNEQFF. As DNA, the CDR3 is TGTGCCAGCTCCCCCGACAGGGATCCCCTTAATGAGCAGTTCTTC. The chain combines TRBV18 with TRBJ2-1, with 7 bases identical to TRBD1. The V segment lost 6 bases and the J segment 7 bases; nucleotides outside the gene matches: 12. The V gene's germline CDR1 is KGHSH and CDR2 LQKENI. The CDR3 sequence is 15 residues long.